This is a list of T cell receptor beta chains from one sample in a study of cytomegalovirus exposure and HLA in healthy donors. Produced via immunoSEQ multiplex PCR; TCRdb's table is partial and in-frame only. Among roughly 130,000 clones, roughly 86% were seen once, and the ten largest hold around 0.54%. Sequencing input: PBMCs. Receptor source: a woman aged 40-49 years in good health and CMV-seronegative. Both conserved end residues are part of each CDR3. The D gene is left open where the match is weak. Size tells how often a clone was seen (once, few, many) or the class of an expanded clone, and some rows leave it out.

D gene | clone size | J gene | V gene | CDR3 DNA | CDR3 protein
TRBD1 | . | TRBJ2-1 | TRBV7-2 | TGTGCCAGCAGCTTAGCGGGACAGGGGTGGAATGAGCAGTTCTTC | CASSLAGQGWNEQFF
. | . | TRBJ2-7 | TRBV28 | TGTGCCAGCAGTTCCCCGGACACGTACTACGAGCAGTACTTC | CASSSPDTYYEQYF
TRBD1 | . | TRBJ2-3 | TRBV7-2 | TGTGCCAGCAGCCCAGGACAGGGTACAGATACGCAGTATTTT | CASSPGQGTDTQYF
TRBD2 | . | TRBJ2-3 | TRBV7-9 | TGTTCCAGCAGCTTATTTGATAGCGGGAGGGCAGATACGCAGTATTTT | CSSSLFDSGRADTQYF
. | . | TRBJ2-7 | TRBV7-6 | TGTGCCAGCAGCCTGCAGATCAACTACGAGCAGTACTTC | CASSLQINYEQYF
TRBD1 | . | TRBJ2-7 | TRBV4-3 | TGCGCCAGCAGCCTTAGGGGACAGGGGGACGAGCAGTACTTC | CASSLRGQGDEQYF
TRBD2 | . | TRBJ2-1 | TRBV7-9 | TGTGCCAGCAGCCGACTAGCGACTGAGCAGTTCTTC | CASSRLATEQFF
TRBD2 | . | TRBJ2-5 | TRBV28 | TGTGCCAGCAGTTCGGGAGGTCGGGAGACCCAGTACTTC | CASSSGGRETQYF
. | . | TRBJ1-1 | TRBV6-5 | TGTGCCAGCAGTTACTCGAGAGGGGGGGACACTGAAGCTTTCTTT | CASSYSRGGDTEAFF
TRBD2 | few | TRBJ2-7 | TRBV5-6 | TGTGCCAGCTCTAGCGGGAGTTACGAGCAGTACTTC | CASSSGSYEQYF
TRBD1 | . | TRBJ2-7 | TRBV7-2 | TGTGCCAGCAGCTTTGTGGGACAGGCTGACCCAACCTACGAGCAGTACTTC | CASSFVGQADPTYEQYF
. | . | TRBJ2-1 | TRBV7-9 | TGTGCCAGCAGCCTCTCTGGGACTGTCTACAATGAGCAGTTCTTC | CASSLSGTVYNEQFF
TRBD2 | . | TRBJ2-3 | TRBV10-3 | TGTGCCATCAGAAGGTCTATTCTAGCGGGAGACACAGATACGCAGTATTTT | CAIRRSILAGDTDTQYF
TRBD2 | few | TRBJ2-7 | TRBV6-1 | TGTGCCAGCAGTCACGGGGGGGAGCAGTACTTC | CASSHGGEQYF
TRBD1 | . | TRBJ2-7 | TRBV7-8 | TGTGCCAGCAGCTTAGCGCCCCAGGGGGCCTACGAGCAGTACTTC | CASSLAPQGAYEQYF
. | . | TRBJ2-7 | TRBV7-6 | TGTGCCAGCAGCTTAAGACAGGATCCCTACGAGCAGTACTTC | CASSLRQDPYEQYF
. | . | TRBJ2-4 | TRBV11-2 | TGTGCCAGCGCAGGGGAAAACATTCAGTACTTC | CASAGENIQYF
. | . | TRBJ1-2 | TRBV5-1 | TGCGCCAGCAGCGCGGGCAGGACGCAAGGCTATGGCTACACCTTC | CASSAGRTQGYGYTF
. | . | TRBJ1-4 | TRBV7-8 | TGTGCCAGCAGCTTGACAGATCCCGATGAAAAACTGTTTTTT | CASSLTDPDEKLFF
. | . | TRBJ2-2 | TRBV7-3 | TGTGCCAGCAGCTTAGTAGCTCAAACCGGGGAGCTGTTTTTT | CASSLVAQTGELFF
. | . | TRBJ1-2 | TRBV30 | TGTGCCTGGAACAGCCAGGGTCCCTATGGCTACACCTTC | CAWNSQGPYGYTF
. | . | TRBJ2-5 | TRBV7-6 | TGTGCCAGCAGCCCCATAAGCAGCCGGGTCGAGGAGACCCAGTACTTC | CASSPISSRVEETQYF
. | . | TRBJ2-7 | TRBV5-5 | TGTGCCAGCAGCTTGGGACAGACAACCCTCTACGAGCAGTACTTC | CASSLGQTTLYEQYF
. | . | TRBJ1-5 | TRBV6-1 | TGTGCCAGCACTCGATTGGTCCAGAATCAGCCCCAGCATTTT | CASTRLVQNQPQHF
TRBD1 | . | TRBJ2-7 | TRBV4-1 | TGCGCCAGCAGCCAAGAAGAGTTCAGCCGGGACAGTGCCTACGAGCAGTACTTC | CASSQEEFSRDSAYEQYF
TRBD1 | . | TRBJ2-5 | TRBV5-1 | TGCGCCAGCAGCTTGGGTGGGACAGGGACCCGAGAGACCCAGTACTTC | CASSLGGTGTRETQYF
. | . | TRBJ2-7 | TRBV28 | TGTGCCAGCGCTCCCCCCTACAGCCTCTACGAGCAGTACTTC | CASAPPYSLYEQYF
. | . | TRBJ2-5 | TRBV5-1 | TGCGCCAGCAGCTTAAGGGTTGCGGAGGGGACTTTAGCGCAAAAGCAAGAGACCCAGTACTTC | CASSLRVAEGTLAQKQETQYF
. | . | TRBJ2-7 | TRBV2 | TGTGCCAGCTTCGTGACAGCGCCGGTTGGGGGGGAGCAGTACTTC | CASFVTAPVGGEQYF
. | . | TRBJ2-7 | TRBV6-1 | TGTGCCAGCAGGGCGAGCGCGGCGTACGAGCAGTACTTC | CASRASAAYEQYF
TRBD2 | . | TRBJ2-3 | TRBV6-6 | TGTGCCAGCAGTTACGTCGGGAGCGGGGGAGATACGCAGTATTTT | CASSYVGSGGDTQYF
. | . | TRBJ2-7 | TRBV7-8 | TGTGCCAGCAGCTCCCTCCCCGCGGCGGGATTGGACGAGCAGTACTTC | CASSSLPAAGLDEQYF
. | few | TRBJ1-4 | TRBV5-4 | TGTGCCAGCAGCTTAGGAGGGGCAACTAATGAAAAACTGTTTTTT | CASSLGGATNEKLFF
. | . | TRBJ2-1 | TRBV30 | TGTGCCTGGAGAGGGTACGGGGGTAGCTCCTACAATGAGCAGTTCTTC | CAWRGYGGSSYNEQFF
. | . | TRBJ1-1 | TRBV5-4 | TGTGCCAGCAGCTTGGGCGGTACGATGAACACTGAAGCTTTCTTT | CASSLGGTMNTEAFF
. | . | TRBJ1-2 | TRBV7-9 | TGTGCCAGCAGCTTAGGTGACATGAACTATGGCTACACCTTC | CASSLGDMNYGYTF
. | . | TRBJ1-3 | TRBV7-2 | TGTGCCAGCAGCTTAATGGCTAGTTCTTGGACAATAGGAAACACCATATATTTT | CASSLMASSWTIGNTIYF
. | . | TRBJ2-7 | TRBV28 | TGTGCCAGCAGTTTAAGAACAGGGATCGGGTCCTACGAGCAGTACTTC | CASSLRTGIGSYEQYF
. | . | TRBJ2-7 | TRBV11-3 | TGTGCCAGCAGCCCGACTAGTGGGCCCTACGAGCAGTACTTC | CASSPTSGPYEQYF
. | . | TRBJ1-5 | TRBV27 | TGTGCCAGCAGCACTCGGGAAAATCAGCCCCAGCATTTT | CASSTRENQPQHF
. | once | TRBJ2-1 | TRBV4-2 | TGTGCCAGCAGCCGGGACTTCGTCTCCTACAATGAGCAGTTCTTC | CASSRDFVSYNEQFF
. | . | TRBJ1-6 | TRBV4-2 | TGTGCCAGCAGCCAATATTTCACAGGACAGACCAATTCACCCCTCCACTTT | CASSQYFTGQTNSPLHF
. | once | TRBJ2-1 | TRBV5-4 | TGTGCCAGCAGCTTCTCAGGGGCAGGGGAGCAGTTCTTC | CASSFSGAGEQFF
. | once | TRBJ2-5 | TRBV5-5 | TGTGCCAGCAGCCTAGGGGGAGCCGGGACCCAGTACTTC | CASSLGGAGTQYF
. | . | TRBJ2-1 | TRBV2 | TGTGCCAGCAGCCAATACAATGAGCAGTTCTTC | CASSQYNEQFF
TRBD1 | . | TRBJ2-1 | TRBV28 | TGTGCCACCGTGACAGGGTGGAATGAGCAGTTCTTC | CATVTGWNEQFF
TRBD1 | . | TRBJ1-4 | TRBV5-1 | TGCGCCAGCAGCTTGGGACAGGGGGGTGAAAAACTGTTTTTT | CASSLGQGGEKLFF
TRBD2 | . | TRBJ2-1 | TRBV6-5 | TGTGCCAGCAGTTATCGCAGCGGGAGCCCCCACAATGAGCAGTTCTTC | CASSYRSGSPHNEQFF
TRBD2 | . | TRBJ2-5 | TRBV4-3 | TGCGCCAGCAGCCAAGATGGAGCGGGAGGGCCGGGGGAGACCCAGTACTTC | CASSQDGAGGPGETQYF
TRBD2 | . | TRBJ2-3 | TRBV11-3 | TGTGCCAGCAGCTTAGGCCTGGGACTAGCGGGAGAAACTAGCACAGATACGCAGTATTTT | CASSLGLGLAGETSTDTQYF
TRBD1 | . | TRBJ1-6 | TRBV7-6 | TGTGCCAGCAGCCTGACAGGGAGCAATTCACCCCTCCACTTT | CASSLTGSNSPLHF
. | once | TRBJ2-2 | TRBV5-4 | TGTGCCAGCAGCTTCGGGACCGGGGAGCTGTTTTTT | CASSFGTGELFF
. | . | TRBJ2-1 | TRBV5-1 | TGCGCCAGCAGCTTGGCAAGCGGAGAGCAGTTCTTC | CASSLASGEQFF
TRBD1 | . | TRBJ2-7 | TRBV28 | TGTGCCAGCAGTTTATGGGGACAGGGGATCTCCTACGAGCAGTACTTC | CASSLWGQGISYEQYF
. | . | TRBJ2-1 | TRBV9 | TGTGCCAGCAGCGTAGTAAGAGGGCGGAACCCTTACAATGAGCAGTTCTTC | CASSVVRGRNPYNEQFF
. | . | TRBJ2-1 | TRBV6-4 | TGTGCCAGCAGCTCGGGCTCCTACAATGAGCAGTTCTTC | CASSSGSYNEQFF
TRBD2 | . | TRBJ2-5 | TRBV7-9 | TGTGCCAGCAGCCTCACTAGCGGAGGTACCGAGACCCAGTACTTC | CASSLTSGGTETQYF
. | . | TRBJ2-7 | TRBV6-5 | TGTGCCAGCAGTGAACTCGGGAGCTACGAGCAGTACTTC | CASSELGSYEQYF
TRBD2 | . | TRBJ2-3 | TRBV28 | TGTGCCAGCACCGCCGGGACTAGCGAAACAGATACGCAGTATTTT | CASTAGTSETDTQYF